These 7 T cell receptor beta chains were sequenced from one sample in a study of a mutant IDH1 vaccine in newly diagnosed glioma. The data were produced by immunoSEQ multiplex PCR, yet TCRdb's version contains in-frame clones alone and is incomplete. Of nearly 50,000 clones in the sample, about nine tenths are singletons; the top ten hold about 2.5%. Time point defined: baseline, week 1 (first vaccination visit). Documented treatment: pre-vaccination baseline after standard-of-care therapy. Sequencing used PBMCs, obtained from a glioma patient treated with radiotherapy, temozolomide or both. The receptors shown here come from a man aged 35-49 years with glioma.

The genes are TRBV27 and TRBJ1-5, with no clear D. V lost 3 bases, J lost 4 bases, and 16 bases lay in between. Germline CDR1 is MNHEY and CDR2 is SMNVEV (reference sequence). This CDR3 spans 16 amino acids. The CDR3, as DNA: TGTGCCAGCAGTTTGGTGGGAGTAAGCCTTAATCAGCCCCAGCATTTT. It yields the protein CASSLVGVSLNQPQHF.

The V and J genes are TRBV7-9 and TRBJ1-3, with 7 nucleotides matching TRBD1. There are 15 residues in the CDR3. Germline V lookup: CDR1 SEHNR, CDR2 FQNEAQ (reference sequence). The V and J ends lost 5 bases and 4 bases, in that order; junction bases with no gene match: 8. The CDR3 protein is CASSHRQGTGNTIYF. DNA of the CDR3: TGTGCCAGCAGCCATCGACAGGGTACGGGAAACACCATATATTTT.

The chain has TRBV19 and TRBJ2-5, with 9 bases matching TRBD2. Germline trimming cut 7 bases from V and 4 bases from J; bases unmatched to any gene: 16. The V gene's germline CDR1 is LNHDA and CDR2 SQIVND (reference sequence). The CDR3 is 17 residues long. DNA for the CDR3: TGTGCCAGTACCAGAGGGCGGGTAGCGGGAGAGGGAGAGACCCAGTACTTC. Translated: CASTRGRVAGEGETQYF.

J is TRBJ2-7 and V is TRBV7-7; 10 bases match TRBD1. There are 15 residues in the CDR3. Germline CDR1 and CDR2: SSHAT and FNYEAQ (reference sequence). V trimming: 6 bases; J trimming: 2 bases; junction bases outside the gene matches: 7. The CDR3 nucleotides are TGTGCCAGCAGTGCCGGGACAGGGGCCCCCTACGAGCAGTACTTC. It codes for CASSAGTGAPYEQYF. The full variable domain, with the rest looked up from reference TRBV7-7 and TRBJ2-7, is GAGVSQSPRYKVTKRGQDVTLRCDPISSHATLYWYQQALGQGPEFLTYFNYEAQPDKSGLPSDRFSAERPEGSISTLTIQRTEQRDSAMYRCASSAGTGAPYEQYFGPGTRLTVT.

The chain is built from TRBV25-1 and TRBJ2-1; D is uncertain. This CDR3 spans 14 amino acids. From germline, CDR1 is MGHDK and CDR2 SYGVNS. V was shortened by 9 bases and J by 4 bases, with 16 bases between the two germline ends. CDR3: CASRPPRPYNEQFF. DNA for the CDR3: TGTGCCAGTAGACCCCCACGGCCGTACAATGAGCAGTTCTTC.

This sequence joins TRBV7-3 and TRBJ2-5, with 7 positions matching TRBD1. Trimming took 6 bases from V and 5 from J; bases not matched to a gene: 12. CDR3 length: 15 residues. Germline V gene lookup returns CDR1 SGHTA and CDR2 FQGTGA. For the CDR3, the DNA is TGTGCCAGCAGTATAAACAGGGGACGTGGGGAGACCCAGTACTTC. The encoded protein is CASSINRGRGETQYF.

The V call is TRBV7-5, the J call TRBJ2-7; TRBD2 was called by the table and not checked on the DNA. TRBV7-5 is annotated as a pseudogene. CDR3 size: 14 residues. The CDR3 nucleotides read TGTGCCAGAAGCACCGGGGGGACCTCCTACGAGCAGTACTTC. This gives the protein CARSTGGTSYEQYF.